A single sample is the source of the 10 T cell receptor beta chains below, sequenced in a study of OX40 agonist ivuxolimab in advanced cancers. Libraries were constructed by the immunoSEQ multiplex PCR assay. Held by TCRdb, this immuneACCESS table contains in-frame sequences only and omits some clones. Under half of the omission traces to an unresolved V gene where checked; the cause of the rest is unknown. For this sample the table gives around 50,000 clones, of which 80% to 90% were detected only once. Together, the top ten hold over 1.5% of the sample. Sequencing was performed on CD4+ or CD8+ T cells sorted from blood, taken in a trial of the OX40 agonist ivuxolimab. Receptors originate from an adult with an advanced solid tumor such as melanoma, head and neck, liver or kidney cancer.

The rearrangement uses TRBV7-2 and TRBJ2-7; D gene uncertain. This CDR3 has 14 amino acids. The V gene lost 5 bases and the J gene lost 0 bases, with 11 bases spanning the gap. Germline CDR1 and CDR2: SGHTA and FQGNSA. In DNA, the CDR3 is TGTGCCAGCAGCCAAGGACCGAGCTCCTACGAGCAGTACTTC. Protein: CASSQGPSSYEQYF.

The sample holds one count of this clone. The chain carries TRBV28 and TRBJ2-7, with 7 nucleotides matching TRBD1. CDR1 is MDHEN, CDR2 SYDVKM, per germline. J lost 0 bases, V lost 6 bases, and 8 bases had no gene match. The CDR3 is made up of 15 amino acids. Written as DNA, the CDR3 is TGTGCCAGCAGGTCGACAGGGCAAAGCTCCTACGAGCAGTACGTC. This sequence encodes CASRSTGQSSYEQYV.

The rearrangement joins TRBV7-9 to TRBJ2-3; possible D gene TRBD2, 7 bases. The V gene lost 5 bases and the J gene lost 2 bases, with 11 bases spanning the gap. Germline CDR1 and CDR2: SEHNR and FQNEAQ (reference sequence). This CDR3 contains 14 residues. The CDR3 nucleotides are TGTGCCAGCAGCCGCGGGGGCATCACAGATACGCAGTATTTT. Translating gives CASSRGGITDTQYF.

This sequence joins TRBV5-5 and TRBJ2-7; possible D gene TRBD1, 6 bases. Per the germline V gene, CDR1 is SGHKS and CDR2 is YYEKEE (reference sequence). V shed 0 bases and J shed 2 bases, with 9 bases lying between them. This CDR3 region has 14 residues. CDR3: CASSLGPGAYEQYF. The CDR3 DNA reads TGTGCCAGCAGCTTGGGGCCAGGGGCCTACGAGCAGTACTTC. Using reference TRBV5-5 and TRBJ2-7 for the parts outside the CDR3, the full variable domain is DAGVTQSPTHLIKTRGQQVTLRCSPISGHKSVSWYQQVLGQGPQFIFQYYEKEERGRGNFPDRFSARQFPNYSSELNVNALLLGDSALYLCASSLGPGAYEQYFGPGTRLTVT.

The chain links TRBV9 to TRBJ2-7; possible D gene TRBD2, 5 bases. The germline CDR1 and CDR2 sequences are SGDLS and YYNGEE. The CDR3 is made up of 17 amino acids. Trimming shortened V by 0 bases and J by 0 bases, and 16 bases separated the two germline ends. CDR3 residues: CASSVGMGWEPSYEQYF. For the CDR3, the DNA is TGTGCCAGCAGCGTAGGGATGGGATGGGAGCCCTCCTACGAGCAGTACTTC. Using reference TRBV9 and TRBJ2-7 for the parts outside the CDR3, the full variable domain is DSGVTQTPKHLITATGQRVTLRCSPRSGDLSVYWYQQSLDQGLQFLIQYYNGEERAKGNILERFSAQQFPDLHSELNLSSLELGDSALYFCASSVGMGWEPSYEQYFGPGTRLTVT.

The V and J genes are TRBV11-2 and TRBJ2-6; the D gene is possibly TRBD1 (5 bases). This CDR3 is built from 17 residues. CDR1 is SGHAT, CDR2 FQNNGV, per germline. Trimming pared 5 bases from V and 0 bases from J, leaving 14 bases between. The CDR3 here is CASSLWGRSSGANVLTF. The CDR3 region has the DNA TGTGCCAGCAGCCTCTGGGGCAGAAGCTCTGGGGCCAACGTCCTGACTTTC.

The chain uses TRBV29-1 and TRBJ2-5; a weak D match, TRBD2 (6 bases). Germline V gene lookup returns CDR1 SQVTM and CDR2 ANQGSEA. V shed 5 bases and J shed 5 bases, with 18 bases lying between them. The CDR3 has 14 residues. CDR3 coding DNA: TGCAGCGTTCCGGAGGGTGGGTTCGGGGAGACCCAGTACTTC. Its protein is CSVPEGGFGETQYF.

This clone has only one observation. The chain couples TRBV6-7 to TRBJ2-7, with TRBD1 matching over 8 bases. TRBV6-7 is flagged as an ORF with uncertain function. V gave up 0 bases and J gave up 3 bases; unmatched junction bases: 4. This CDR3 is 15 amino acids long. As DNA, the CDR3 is TGTGCCAGCAGTTACTCCGGGACAGGAGGCTACGAGCAGTACGTC. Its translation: CASSYSGTGGYEQYV.

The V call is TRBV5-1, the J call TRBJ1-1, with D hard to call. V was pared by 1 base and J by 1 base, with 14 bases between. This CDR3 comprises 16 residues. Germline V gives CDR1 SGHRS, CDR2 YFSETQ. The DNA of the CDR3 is TGCGCCAGCAGCTTGTTAGGCGGACCGACGAACACTGAAGCTTTCTTT. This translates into CASSLLGGPTNTEAFF.

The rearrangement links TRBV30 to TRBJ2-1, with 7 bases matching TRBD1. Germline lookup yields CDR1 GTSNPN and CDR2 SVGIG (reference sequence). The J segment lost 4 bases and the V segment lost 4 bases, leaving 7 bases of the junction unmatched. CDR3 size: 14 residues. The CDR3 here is CAWKTGQLYNEQFF. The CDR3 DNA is TGTGCCTGGAAAACGGGACAGCTATACAATGAGCAGTTCTTC.